A selection of T cell receptor beta chains follows, all from one sample in a study of blood T cell repertoires in COVID-19. Data came from immunoSEQ multiplex PCR; TCRdb stores just in-frame clones and leaves some out. The sample contains hundreds of thousands of clones, about 85% of which appear only once. Sequenced material: peripheral blood. The receptor set was obtained from a woman aged 18-29 years with acute or convalescent COVID-19. Each CDR3 is given with its conserved first and last residue. The order of the fields is V gene, clone size, D gene, J gene, CDR3 protein, CDR3 DNA. A D gene is named only where the DNA matches it firmly. Size is stated for part of the rows, as once, few or many counts, or as a class when the clone is expanded.

TRBV28,-,-,TRBJ2-7,CASRAGGSSYEQYF,TGTGCCAGCAGGGCCGGGGGAAGCTCCTACGAGCAGTACTTC
TRBV19,-,-,TRBJ1-6,CASRKDLNSPLHF,TGTGCCAGTCGAAAGGACTTAAATTCACCCCTCCACTTT
TRBV7-9,-,TRBD1,TRBJ2-5,CASSSDRSTLIGETQYF,TGTGCCAGCAGCTCGGACAGGTCTACCCTAATAGGAGAGACCCAGTACTTC
TRBV5-6,once,-,TRBJ2-1,CASSLDLDNEQFF,TGTGCCAGCAGCTTGGACCTAGACAATGAGCAGTTCTTC
TRBV7-9,-,TRBD1,TRBJ2-3,CASSLGTVNTQYF,TGTGCCAGCAGCCTAGGGACAGTGAATACGCAGTATTTT
TRBV5-4,-,-,TRBJ2-5,CASSLPVAGETQYF,TGTGCCAGCAGCTTGCCAGTCGCAGGGGAGACCCAGTACTTC
TRBV10-3,-,TRBD1,TRBJ2-3,CAISEPTGDTDTQYF,TGTGCCATCAGTGAGCCGACAGGGGACACAGATACGCAGTATTTT
TRBV7-3,-,-,TRBJ2-2,CASSYKDSPTGELFF,TGTGCCAGCAGTTATAAAGACAGCCCCACCGGGGAGCTGTTTTTT
TRBV14,-,-,TRBJ2-7,CASSQVQGSLYEQYF,TGTGCCAGCAGCCAAGTACAGGGAAGCCTCTACGAGCAGTACTTC
TRBV4-1,-,-,TRBJ2-3,CASTPVPSGISTDTQYF,TGCGCCAGCACTCCCGTCCCCAGCGGAATTAGCACAGATACGCAGTATTTT
TRBV24-1,-,-,TRBJ2-7,CATSAAGMDEQYF,TGTGCCACCAGTGCGGCAGGGATGGACGAGCAGTACTTC
TRBV30,few,-,TRBJ2-2,CAWSPAGQENTGELFF,TGTGCCTGGAGCCCAGCGGGACAGGAGAACACCGGGGAGCTGTTTTTT
TRBV28,-,-,TRBJ1-6,CASSFSSEALVALHF,TGTGCCAGCAGTTTTTCCAGCGAAGCCTTGGTGGCCCTCCACTTT
TRBV28,few,-,TRBJ1-2,CASSLLESGYGYTF,TGTGCCAGCAGTTTGTTGGAATCAGGCTATGGCTACACCTTC
TRBV27,-,-,TRBJ2-2,CASSFGGTGELFF,TGTGCCAGCAGTTTCGGGGGCACCGGGGAGCTGTTTTTT
TRBV10-3,few,TRBD1,TRBJ1-6,CAISAGTGPNSPLHF,TGTGCCATCAGTGCAGGGACAGGCCCTAATTCACCCCTCCACTTT
TRBV5-4,-,TRBD1,TRBJ1-3,CASTPAGGGSGNTIYF,TGTGCCAGCACCCCGGCAGGGGGCGGCTCTGGAAACACCATATATTTT